The clone carrying this TCR beta chain was seen a few times. The antigen remains undetermined. The data originate from a study of early T cells in non-severe SARS-CoV-2 infection. Study as a whole: Chains stayed unpaired after sequencing of bulk RNA from unsorted whole blood.

General study points: VDJdb matching, biased toward anti-spike CD8 responses, missed private and CD4 specificities.

Per germline, CDR1 SNHLY and CDR2 FYNNEI. This CDR3 has 15 residues. V was shortened by 4 bases and J by 6 bases, with 16 bases between the two germline ends. As part of library construction, unique molecular identifiers were attached to individual cDNA molecules. TCRdb redid the calling of the 5' RACE reads with MiXCR, one entry per CDR3 protein. The profile shows about 66,000 distinct CDR3 sequences, roughly 13% of them singletons. Sequencing was done on a sample of whole blood. The chain couples TRBV2 to TRBJ2-1; weak D call: TRBD2 (5 bases). This clonotype originated in an adult who was a healthcare worker with PCR-confirmed SARS-CoV-2 infection or an uninfected control (not recorded which). CDR3 sequence (DNA): TGTGCCAGCAGTGTACAACTAGTGGGGATCAATGAGCAGTTCTTC. Encoded protein: CASSVQLVGINEQFF.